A selection of T cell receptor beta chains follows, all from one sample in a study of monozygotic twins with inflammatory bowel disease. TCRdb re-called the 5' RACE reads and catalogs CDR3 proteins one per entry, DNA excluded. The specimen's table records about 300,000 distinct CDR3 sequences. Sequencing was carried out using blood. The receptors originated from a human donor with ulcerative colitis or Crohn's disease, or a healthy co-twin of an affected twin (not recorded which). CDR3s include the opening cysteine and the closing phenylalanine or tryptophan. The order of the fields is V gene, J gene, CDR3 protein.

>TRBV6-5|TRBJ1-4
CASSYGQNEKLFF
>TRBV20-1|TRBJ2-2
CSAWARGPNTGELFF
>TRBV6-5|TRBJ2-2
CASSYSQAGAGELFF
>TRBV12-3/TRBV12-4|TRBJ1-2
CASSWDTLYGYTF
>TRBV10-3|TRBJ2-7
CAISEYGQTSGEQYF
>TRBV27|TRBJ2-7
CASSYKPPGGTSSYEQYF
>TRBV27|TRBJ1-5
CASSFQAGYHQPQHF
>TRBV20-1|TRBJ2-1
CSAREVRHYNEQFF
>TRBV20-1|TRBJ1-5
CSALTGVPGNQPQHF
>TRBV5-1|TRBJ2-5
CASSLRLAGDPQETQYF
>TRBV5-6|TRBJ2-4
CASSLVELAKNIQYF
>TRBV7-8|TRBJ2-1
CASSQQAGNEQFF
>TRBV6-2/TRBV6-3|TRBJ2-7
CASSETVTSASYEQYF
>TRBV20-1|TRBJ1-2
CSADRDRNYGYTF
>TRBV7-9|TRBJ2-3
CASSSGLAGIADTQYF
>TRBV5-1|TRBJ2-5
CASSLSVGTRETQYF
>TRBV5-1|TRBJ2-1
CASSRDISSYNEQFF
>TRBV29-1|TRBJ2-1
CSVEPTSEQFF
>TRBV20-1|TRBJ1-4
CSASPEGQGREKLFF
>TRBV2|TRBJ2-1
CASSELGVATYNEQFF
>TRBV5-4|TRBJ2-7
CASSLRGPTYEQYF
>TRBV5-1|TRBJ2-5
CASSLGDRVQETQYF
>TRBV20-1|TRBJ1-4
CSAPTGFVSEKLFF
>TRBV29-1|TRBJ1-5
CSVGTSSNQPQHF
>TRBV6-1|TRBJ1-6
CASNPTGGGSPLHF
>TRBV5-1|TRBJ2-3
CASSFGVTDTQYF
>TRBV19|TRBJ2-3
CASKGPTSTDTQYF
>TRBV2|TRBJ1-1
CATLTEMNTEAFF
>TRBV4-3|TRBJ2-7
CASSQDPPLVAGEQYF
>TRBV27|TRBJ1-2
CASRLGTDYGYTF
>TRBV5-1|TRBJ2-3
CASSLYLAGRNTDTQYF
>TRBV5-1|TRBJ2-3
CASSLEGDLGTDTQYF
>TRBV12-3/TRBV12-4|TRBJ2-5
CASSTARNSETQYF
>TRBV5-1|TRBJ2-7
CASRGGTEQYF
>TRBV24-1|TRBJ2-2
CATSEGTATGELFF
>TRBV7-2|TRBJ2-1
CASSLAGGVAEQFF
>TRBV7-2|TRBJ2-3
CASSLQDTQYF
>TRBV11-3|TRBJ1-3
CASSLGSSSGNTIYF
>TRBV29-1|TRBJ2-2
CSVERTGNTGELFF
>TRBV19|TRBJ1-1
CASSRFRQTYMNTEAFF
>TRBV12-3/TRBV12-4|TRBJ2-4
CASSDDRTAPKNIQYF
>TRBV27|TRBJ2-2
CASSLKGQLHPGELFF
>TRBV7-2|TRBJ2-3
CASSLGSRTDTQYF
>TRBV6-1|TRBJ2-5
CASSQGLTAGPQETQYF
>TRBV9|TRBJ2-3
CASSPTFGRDTQYF
>TRBV29-1|TRBJ2-3
CSVLGLAGGSTDTQYF
>TRBV27|TRBJ1-2
CASSLMRETGLRGGYTF
>TRBV7-6|TRBJ1-1
CASRMISRGGWTEAFF
>TRBV7-2|TRBJ2-5
CASSPRIQETQYF
>TRBV5-1|TRBJ2-3
CASSGGRSSTDTQYF
>TRBV9|TRBJ1-2
CASSAYGTDYGYTF
>TRBV7-9|TRBJ2-1
CASSLGSPEQFF
>TRBV20-1|TRBJ2-4
CSARDRTGLAKNIQYF